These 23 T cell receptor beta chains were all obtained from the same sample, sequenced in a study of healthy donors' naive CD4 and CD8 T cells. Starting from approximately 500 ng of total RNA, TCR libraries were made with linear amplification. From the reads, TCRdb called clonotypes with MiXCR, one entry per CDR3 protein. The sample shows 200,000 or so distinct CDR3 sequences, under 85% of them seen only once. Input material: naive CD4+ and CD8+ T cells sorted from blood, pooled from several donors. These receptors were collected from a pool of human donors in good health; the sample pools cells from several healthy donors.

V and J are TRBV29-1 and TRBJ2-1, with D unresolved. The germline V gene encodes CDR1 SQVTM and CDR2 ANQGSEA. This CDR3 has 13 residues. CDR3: CGVGNLPYNEQFF. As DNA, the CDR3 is TGCGGGGTAGGCAACCTCCCCTACAATGAGCAGTTCTTC.

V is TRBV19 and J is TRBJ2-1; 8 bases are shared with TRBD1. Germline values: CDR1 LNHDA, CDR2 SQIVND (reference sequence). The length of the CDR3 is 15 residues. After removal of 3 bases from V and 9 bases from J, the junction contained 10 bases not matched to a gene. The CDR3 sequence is CASSISQGAQAEQFF. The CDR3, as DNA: TGTGCCAGTAGTATCTCCCAGGGGGCGCAAGCTGAGCAGTTCTTC.

The CDR3 DNA sequence: TGTGCCAGCGGTGGGGGAGGGGGTACCGGGGAGCTGTTTTTT. As protein: CASGGGGGTGELFF. This chain uses TRBV27 with TRBJ2-2; weak D call: TRBD2 (7 bases). This CDR3 region has 14 residues. CDR1 is MNHEY, CDR2 SMNVEV, per germline (reference sequence). V lost 8 bases and J lost 5, with 15 bases in between.

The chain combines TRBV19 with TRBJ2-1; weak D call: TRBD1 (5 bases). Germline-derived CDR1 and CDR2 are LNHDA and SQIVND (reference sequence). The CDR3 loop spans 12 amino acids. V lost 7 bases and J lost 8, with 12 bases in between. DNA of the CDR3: TGTGCCAGTAACACAGGCTTTGATGAGCAGTTCTTC. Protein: CASNTGFDEQFF.

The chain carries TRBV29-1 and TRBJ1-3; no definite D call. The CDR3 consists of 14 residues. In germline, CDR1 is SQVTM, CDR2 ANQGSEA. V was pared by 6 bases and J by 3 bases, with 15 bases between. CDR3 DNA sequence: TGCAGCGTCGCAGCGGGGTCGGTTGGAAACACCATATATTTT. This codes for CSVAAGSVGNTIYF.

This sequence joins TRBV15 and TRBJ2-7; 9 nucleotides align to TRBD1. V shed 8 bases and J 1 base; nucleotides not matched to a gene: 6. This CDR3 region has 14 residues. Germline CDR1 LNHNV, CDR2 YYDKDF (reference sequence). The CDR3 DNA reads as TGTGCCACCCGGGGACAGGGCGTATCCTACGAGCAGTACTTC. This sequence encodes CATRGQGVSYEQYF.

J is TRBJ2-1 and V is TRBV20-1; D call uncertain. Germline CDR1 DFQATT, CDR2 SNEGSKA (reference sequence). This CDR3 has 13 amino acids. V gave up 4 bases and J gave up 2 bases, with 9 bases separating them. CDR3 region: CSAITDPYNEQFF. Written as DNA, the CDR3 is TGCAGTGCTATAACCGACCCCTACAATGAGCAGTTCTTC.

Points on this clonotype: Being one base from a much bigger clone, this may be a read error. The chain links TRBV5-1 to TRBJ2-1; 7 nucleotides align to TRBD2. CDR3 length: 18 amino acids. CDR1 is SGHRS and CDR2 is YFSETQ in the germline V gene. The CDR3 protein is CASSLTTNGRLDYNEQFF. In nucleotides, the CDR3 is TGTGCCAGCAGCTTAACCACTAACGGGAGGTTAGACTACAATGAGCAGTTCTTC.

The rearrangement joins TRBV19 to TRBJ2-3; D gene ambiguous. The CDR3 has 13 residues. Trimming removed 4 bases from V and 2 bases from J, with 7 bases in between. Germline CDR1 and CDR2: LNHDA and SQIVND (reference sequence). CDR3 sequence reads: CASSKTPTDTQYF. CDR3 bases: TGTGCCAGTAGTAAGACACCCACAGATACGCAGTATTTT.

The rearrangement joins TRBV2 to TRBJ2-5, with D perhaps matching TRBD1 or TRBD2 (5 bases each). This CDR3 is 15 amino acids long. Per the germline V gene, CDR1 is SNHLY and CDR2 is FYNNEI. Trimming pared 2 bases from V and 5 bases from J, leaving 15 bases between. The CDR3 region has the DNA TGTGCCAGCAGTGAACGTGGGGCCGGGGCGGAGACCCAGTACTTC. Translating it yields CASSERGAGAETQYF. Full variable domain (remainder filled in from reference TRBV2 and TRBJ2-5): EPEVTQTPSHQVTQMGQEVILRCVPISNHLYFYWYRQILGQKVEFLVSFYNNEISEKSEIFDDQFSVERPDGSNFTLKIRSTKLEDSAMYFCASSERGAGAETQYFGPGTRLLVL.

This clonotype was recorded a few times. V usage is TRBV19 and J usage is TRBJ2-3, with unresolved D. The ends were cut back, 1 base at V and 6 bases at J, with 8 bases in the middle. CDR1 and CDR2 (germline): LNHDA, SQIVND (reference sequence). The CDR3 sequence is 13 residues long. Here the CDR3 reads CASSIAQLDTQYF. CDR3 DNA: TGTGCCAGTAGTATAGCCCAGCTGGATACGCAGTATTTT. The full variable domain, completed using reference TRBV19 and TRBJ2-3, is DGGITQSPKYLFRKEGQNVTLSCEQNLNHDAMYWYRQDPGQGLRLIYYSQIVNDFQKGDIAEGYSVSREKKESFPLTVTSAQKNPTAFYLCASSIAQLDTQYFGPGTRLTVL.

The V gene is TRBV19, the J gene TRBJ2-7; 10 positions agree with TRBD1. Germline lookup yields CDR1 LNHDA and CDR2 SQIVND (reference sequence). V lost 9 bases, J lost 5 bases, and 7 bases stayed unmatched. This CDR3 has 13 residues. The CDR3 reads CASRQGATDEQYF. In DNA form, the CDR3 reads TGTGCCAGCCGACAGGGGGCGACGGACGAGCAGTACTTC.

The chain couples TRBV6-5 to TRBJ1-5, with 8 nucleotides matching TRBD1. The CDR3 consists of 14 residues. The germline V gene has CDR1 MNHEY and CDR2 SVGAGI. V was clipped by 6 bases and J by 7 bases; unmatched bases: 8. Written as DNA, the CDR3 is TGTGCCAGCAGCCAAGGGGACAGGTACCAGCCCCAGCATTTT. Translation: CASSQGDRYQPQHF.

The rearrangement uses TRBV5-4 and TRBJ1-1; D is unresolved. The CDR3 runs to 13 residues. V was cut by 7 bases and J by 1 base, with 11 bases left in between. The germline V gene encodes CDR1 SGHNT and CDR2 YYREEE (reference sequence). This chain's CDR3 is CASGKGANTEAFF. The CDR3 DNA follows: TGTGCCAGCGGGAAAGGCGCGAACACTGAAGCTTTCTTT.

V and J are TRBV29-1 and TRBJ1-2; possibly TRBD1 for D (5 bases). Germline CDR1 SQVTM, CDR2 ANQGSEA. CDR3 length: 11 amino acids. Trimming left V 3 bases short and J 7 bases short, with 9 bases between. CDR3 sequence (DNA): TGCAGCGTTGATCAGGGTGCTGGCTACACCTTC. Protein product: CSVDQGAGYTF.

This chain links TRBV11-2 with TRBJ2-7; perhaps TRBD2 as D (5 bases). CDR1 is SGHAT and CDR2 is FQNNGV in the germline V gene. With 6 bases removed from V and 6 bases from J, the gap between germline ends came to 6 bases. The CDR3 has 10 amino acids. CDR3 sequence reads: CASREGEQYF. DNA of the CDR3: TGTGCCAGCAGAGAGGGCGAGCAGTACTTC.

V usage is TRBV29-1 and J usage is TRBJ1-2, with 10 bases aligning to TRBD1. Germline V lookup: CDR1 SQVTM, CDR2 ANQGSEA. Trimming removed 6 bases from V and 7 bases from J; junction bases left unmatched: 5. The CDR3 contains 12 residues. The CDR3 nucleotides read TGCAGCGTCGGACAGGGGGAGGGTGGCTACACCTTC. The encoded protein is CSVGQGEGGYTF.

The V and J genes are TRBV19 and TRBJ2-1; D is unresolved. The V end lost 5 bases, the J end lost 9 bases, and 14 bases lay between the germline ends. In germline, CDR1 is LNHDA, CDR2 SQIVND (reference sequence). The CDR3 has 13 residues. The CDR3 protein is CASSFPYPGEQFF. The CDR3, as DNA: TGTGCCAGTAGTTTTCCCTACCCCGGTGAGCAGTTCTTC. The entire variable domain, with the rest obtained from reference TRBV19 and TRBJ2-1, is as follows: DGGITQSPKYLFRKEGQNVTLSCEQNLNHDAMYWYRQDPGQGLRLIYYSQIVNDFQKGDIAEGYSVSREKKESFPLTVTSAQKNPTAFYLCASSFPYPGEQFFGPGTRLTVL.

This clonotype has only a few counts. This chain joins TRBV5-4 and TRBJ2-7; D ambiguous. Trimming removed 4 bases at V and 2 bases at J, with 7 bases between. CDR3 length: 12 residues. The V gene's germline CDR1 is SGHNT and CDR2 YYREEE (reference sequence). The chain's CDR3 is CASSHLTYEQYF. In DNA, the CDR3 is TGTGCCAGCAGCCATCTTACCTACGAGCAGTACTTC. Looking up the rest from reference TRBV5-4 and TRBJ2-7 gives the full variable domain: ETGVTQSPTHLIKTRGQQVTLRCSSQSGHNTVSWYQQALGQGPQFIFQYYREEENGRGNFPPRFSGLQFPNYSSELNVNALELDDSALYLCASSHLTYEQYFGPGTRLTVT.

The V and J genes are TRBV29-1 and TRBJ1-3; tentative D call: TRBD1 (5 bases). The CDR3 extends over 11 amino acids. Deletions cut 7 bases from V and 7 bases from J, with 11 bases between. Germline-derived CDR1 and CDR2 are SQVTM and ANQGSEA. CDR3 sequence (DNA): TGCAGCGGGGACTGGGACAACACCATATATTTT. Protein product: CSGDWDNTIYF.

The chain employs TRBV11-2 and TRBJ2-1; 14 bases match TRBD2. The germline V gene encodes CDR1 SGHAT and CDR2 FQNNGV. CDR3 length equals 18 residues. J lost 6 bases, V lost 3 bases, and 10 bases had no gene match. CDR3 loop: CASSFGLAGGEIPNEQFF. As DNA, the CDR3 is TGTGCCAGCAGCTTCGGACTAGCGGGGGGCGAAATTCCCAATGAGCAGTTCTTC. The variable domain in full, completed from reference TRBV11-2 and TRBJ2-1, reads EAGVAQSPRYKIIEKRQSVAFWCNPISGHATLYWYQQILGQGPKLLIQFQNNGVVDDSQLPKDRFSAERLKGVDSTLKIQPAKLEDSAVYLCASSFGLAGGEIPNEQFFGPGTRLTVL.

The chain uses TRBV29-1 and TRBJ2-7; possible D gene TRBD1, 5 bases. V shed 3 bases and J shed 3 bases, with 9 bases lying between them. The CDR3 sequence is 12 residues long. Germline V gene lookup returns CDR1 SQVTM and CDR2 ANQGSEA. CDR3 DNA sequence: TGCAGCGTTGAGGGCAGGGACTACGAGCAGTACTTC. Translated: CSVEGRDYEQYF.

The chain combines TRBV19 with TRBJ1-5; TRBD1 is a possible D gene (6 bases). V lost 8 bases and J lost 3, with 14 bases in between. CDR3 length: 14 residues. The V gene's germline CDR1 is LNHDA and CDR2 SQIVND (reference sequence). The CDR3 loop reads CASLGHEDNQPQHF. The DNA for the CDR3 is TGTGCCAGTTTGGGACATGAAGACAATCAGCCCCAGCATTTT.